The 31 T cell receptor beta chains presented below share a single source sample, sequenced in a study of T cell repertoires in cytomegalovirus infection. For these TCRs, the target antigens are not known. TCRdb used MiXCR to reprocess the reads, holding one entry per CDR3 protein. The repertoire holds about 24,000 distinct CDR3 sequences, with approximately 24% as singletons. The source was CD8+ T cells from cultured PBMCs, collected from culture after CMV antigen stimulation. These receptor sequences come from a human donor in good health (CMV status not recorded). Some clones in this sample may be carry-over from other donors' samples.

This clonotype was counted ten times or more. V usage is TRBV7-8 and J usage is TRBJ2-7, with 7 bases identical to TRBD1. This CDR3 is built from 13 residues. The V and J ends lost 7 bases and 2 bases, in that order; junction bases with no gene match: 5. CDR1 is SGHVS and CDR2 is FQNEAQ in the germline V gene. The CDR3 coding sequence is TGTGCCAGCACCCAGGACAGGACCTACGAGCAGTACTTC. Protein sequence: CASTQDRTYEQYF. Using reference TRBV7-8 and TRBJ2-7 for the parts outside the CDR3, the full variable domain is GAGVSQSPRYKVAKRGQDVALRCDPISGHVSLFWYQQALGQGPEFLTYFQNEAQLDKSGLPSDRFFAERPEGSVSTLKIQRTQQEDSAVYLCASTQDRTYEQYFGPGTRLTVT.

This clonotype was counted a few times. V is TRBV7-9 and J is TRBJ2-7; a possible D gene is TRBD1 (5 bases). This CDR3 is built from 16 residues. Germline V gives CDR1 SEHNR, CDR2 FQNEAQ (reference sequence). Between the trimmed V and J ends, which lost 6 bases and 3 bases, there was a span of 21 bases. The CDR3 coding sequence is TGTGCCAGCAGAACCCCGGGTCCTTCAAGGGGCTACGAGCAGTACTTC. Protein product: CASRTPGPSRGYEQYF.

This chain uses TRBV6-1 with TRBJ1-6; 7 nucleotides align to TRBD1. This CDR3 has 14 residues. Germline assignment: CDR1 MNHNS and CDR2 SASEGT. J gave up 6 bases and V 11 bases, and 10 bases lay outside the gene matches. CDR3 protein: CASSGQSFNSPLHF. The CDR3 DNA is TGTGCCTCTTCGGGACAGAGCTTTAATTCACCCCTCCACTTT.

This clonotype has a count of ten or more. CDR3 loop: CASSDLGAYEQYF. CDR3 in DNA: TGTGCCAGCAGTGACCTGGGGGCCTACGAGCAGTACTTC. This rearrangement joins TRBV2 to TRBJ2-7, with D perhaps being TRBD1 or TRBD2 (5 bases each). This CDR3 region has 13 residues. Germline V gene data show CDR1 as SNHLY and CDR2 as FYNNEI. Between the trimmed V and J ends, which lost 3 bases and 2 bases, there was a span of 8 bases.

CDR3 nucleotide sequence: TGTGCCAGCAGCTTGGGACAGGGATACTATGGCTACACCTTC. Protein: CASSLGQGYYGYTF. The rearrangement joins TRBV5-6 to TRBJ1-2; 7 bases map to TRBD1. The CDR3 sequence is 14 residues long. The V segment lost 0 bases and the J segment 3 bases; nucleotides outside the gene matches: 2. The V gene's germline CDR1 is SGHDT and CDR2 YYEEEE.

Ten or more counts support this clonotype. This chain joins TRBV7-6 and TRBJ1-1, with a weak D call TRBD1 (6 bases). Germline V gene lookup returns CDR1 SGHVS and CDR2 FNYEAQ. Deletions cut 5 bases from V and 0 bases from J, with 16 bases between. This CDR3 contains 16 residues. In DNA, the CDR3 is TGTGCCAGCAGCAGAAGTGGGGGCGTCCTGAACACTGAAGCTTTCTTT. This gives the protein CASSRSGGVLNTEAFF.

The chain joins TRBV10-3 to TRBJ2-1; no definite D call. CDR3 size: 12 residues. Germline assignment: CDR1 ENHRY and CDR2 SYGVKD. With 5 bases removed from V and 6 bases from J, the gap between germline ends came to 8 bases. The DNA of the CDR3 is TGTGCCATCAGTCCGGGCCCCAATGAGCAGTTCTTC. Translated, it gives CAISPGPNEQFF.

Regarding this clonotype: Given a much more abundant clone one base away, this may be a read error. V and J are TRBV18 and TRBJ2-7; D not certain. The CDR3 sequence is 13 residues long. From germline, CDR1 is KGHSH and CDR2 LQKENI. The CDR3 sequence is CANSPGRTYEQYF. DNA for the CDR3: TGTGCCAACTCACCGGGCAGAACCTACGAGCAGTACTTC. Based on the CDR3 plus reference TRBV18 and TRBJ2-7, the full variable domain is NAGVMQNPRHLVRRRGQEARLRCSPMKGHSHVYWYRQLPEEGLKFMVYLQKENIIDESGMPKERFSAEFPKEGPSILRIQQVVRGDSAAYFCANSPGRTYEQYFGPGTRLTVT.

There are a few counts of this clonotype. V usage is TRBV28 and J usage is TRBJ2-4; 7 bases map to TRBD2. Germline values: CDR1 MDHEN, CDR2 SYDVKM. This CDR3 has 16 residues. V was pared by 7 bases and J by 3 bases, with 12 bases of the junction left unmatched. The CDR3 here is CASTQNRGEIKNIQYF. The CDR3 DNA sequence: TGTGCCAGCACCCAGAACCGGGGGGAGATCAAAAACATTCAGTACTTC.

This clonotype was detected many times. The V and J genes are TRBV7-2 and TRBJ2-7; no reliable D call. Germline V lookup: CDR1 SGHTA, CDR2 FQGNSA. V lost 4 bases, J lost 2 bases, and 15 bases lay in between. The CDR3 is made up of 15 amino acids. CDR3 nucleotides: TGTGCCAGCAGCTCGATTGGTCAAGGCGCCTACGAGCAGTACTTC. This encodes CASSSIGQGAYEQYF.

This clonotype has ten or more counts. The V call is TRBV6-2 or TRBV6-3, the J call TRBJ1-5, with TRBD1 as a possible D gene (6 bases). The CDR3 contains 16 residues. Germline loops: CDR1 MNHEY, CDR2 SVGEGT. The V end lost 4 bases, the J end lost 4 bases, and 17 bases lay between the germline ends. For the CDR3, the DNA is TGTGCCAGCAGTTGGACTACAGGGCGTCCAAATCAGCCCCAGCATTTT. It specifies CASSWTTGRPNQPQHF.

The chain has TRBV7-9 and TRBJ2-7, with 8 bases fitting TRBD2. Germline V gene lookup returns CDR1 SEHNR and CDR2 FQNEAQ (reference sequence). The CDR3 consists of 15 residues. V was clipped by 3 bases and J by 3 bases; unmatched bases: 7. Here the CDR3 DNA reads TGTGCCAGCAGCTTTATCAGCGGGGGTTTCTACGAGCAGTACTTC. Translation: CASSFISGGFYEQYF.

Points on this clonotype: A much more abundant neighbour one base away suggests this may be a read error. V and J are TRBV6-2 or TRBV6-3 and TRBJ2-1, with D maybe TRBD2 (7 bases). This CDR3 comprises 17 residues. The germline V gene has CDR1 MNHEY and CDR2 SVGEGT. Trimming removed 6 bases at V and 1 base at J, with 19 bases between. CDR3 coding DNA: TGTGCCAGCAGCCCCGGTTGGGGGGGCGCGTCCTACAATGAGCAGTTCTTC. Translating gives CASSPGWGGASYNEQFF.

V gene TRBV20-1 combines with J gene TRBJ2-7, with D perhaps assigned TRBD1 or TRBD2 (5 bases each). The CDR3 is 17 residues long. Per the germline V gene, CDR1 is DFQATT and CDR2 is SNEGSKA (reference sequence). The V and J ends lost 0 bases and 3 bases respectively, with 21 bases between them. The DNA of the CDR3 is TGCAGTGCTAGAGATACCGCTCTGGGAGACGGACACTACGAGCAGTACTTC. Translation gives CSARDTALGDGHYEQYF.

Only a few counts were recorded for this clonotype. This rearrangement joins TRBV19 to TRBJ1-1, with TRBD1 identical over 11 bases. This CDR3 has 17 residues. The J segment lost 1 base and the V segment lost 6 bases, leaving 10 bases of the junction unmatched. Germline assignment: CDR1 LNHDA and CDR2 SQIVND (reference sequence). CDR3 residues: CASRTGQGAQKNTEAFF. The CDR3 DNA reads as TGTGCCAGTAGGACCGGACAGGGGGCTCAGAAGAACACTGAAGCTTTCTTT. Variable domain in full (rest from reference TRBV19 and TRBJ1-1): DGGITQSPKYLFRKEGQNVTLSCEQNLNHDAMYWYRQDPGQGLRLIYYSQIVNDFQKGDIAEGYSVSREKKESFPLTVTSAQKNPTAFYLCASRTGQGAQKNTEAFFGQGTRLTVV.

In this sample, this clonotype turned up many times. This chain joins TRBV7-2 and TRBJ1-5; 7 nucleotides align to TRBD1. Unmatched junction bases numbered 12, after V lost 5 bases and J lost 11 bases. The CDR3 contains 14 residues. CDR1 is SGHTA and CDR2 is FQGNSA in the germline V gene. CDR3 DNA: TGTGCCAGCAGCCCCGGACAGGCGTCACGGTCCCAGCATTTT. It codes for CASSPGQASRSQHF.

This clonotype was seen only a few times. The genes are TRBV28 and TRBJ2-1; possibly TRBD1 or TRBD2 for D (6 bases each). CDR1 and CDR2 from the germline V gene are MDHEN and SYDVKM. The V and J ends lost 6 bases and 0 bases respectively, with 27 bases between them. This CDR3 region has 20 residues. CDR3 sequence reads: CASRGTLTVDYRVSYNEQFF. The CDR3 DNA reads TGTGCCAGCAGGGGAACGCTTACAGTGGACTACAGGGTCTCCTACAATGAGCAGTTCTTC.

The chain combines TRBV2 with TRBJ2-3; 8 bases fit TRBD2. Germline V gene lookup returns CDR1 SNHLY and CDR2 FYNNEI. The V gene end was trimmed by 7 bases and the J gene end by 5 bases; junction bases not matched to a gene: 11. The CDR3 is made up of 15 amino acids. CDR3 sequence: CASKPGLGRGDTQYF. CDR3 nucleotides: TGTGCCAGCAAACCGGGACTAGGTCGGGGAGATACGCAGTATTTT.

This chain joins TRBV5-1 and TRBJ1-1; D is undetermined. With 4 bases removed from V and 4 bases from J, the gap between germline ends came to 8 bases. The CDR3 is made up of 12 amino acids. Germline lookup yields CDR1 SGHRS and CDR2 YFSETQ. CDR3 DNA sequence: TGCGCCAGCAGCGATGGTAGCACTGAAGCTTTCTTT. Its protein product is CASSDGSTEAFF.

This clonotype appeared many times. The gene calls are TRBV6-1 and TRBJ1-2, with 7 bases that match TRBD1. Germline CDR1 is MNHNS and CDR2 is SASEGT. The CDR3 is 15 amino acids. Trimming cost V 3 bases and J 0 bases; bases outside gene matches: 4. The CDR3 region has the DNA TGTGCCAGCAGTGACTACAGGGGATCTAACTATGGCTACACCTTC. Residues: CASSDYRGSNYGYTF.

This clonotype was seen more than once but under ten times. The chain couples TRBV4-1 to TRBJ1-1; 8 positions agree with TRBD1. CDR3 length: 14 amino acids. CDR1 MGHRA and CDR2 YSYEKL come from the germline V gene. V lost 4 bases and J lost 5; bases outside the gene matches: 6. CDR3 loop: CASSRVQGETEAFF. The CDR3 DNA follows: TGCGCCAGCAGCCGCGTACAGGGGGAAACTGAAGCTTTCTTT.

The chain recombines TRBV7-8 with TRBJ2-1; D is possibly TRBD1 (6 bases). With 1 base removed from V and 8 bases from J, the gap between germline ends came to 15 bases. Germline V gene data show CDR1 as SGHVS and CDR2 as FQNEAQ. This CDR3 contains 15 residues. The CDR3 here is CASSLVSGEGYEQFF. CDR3 bases: TGTGCCAGCAGCTTAGTGTCAGGGGAAGGTTATGAGCAGTTCTTC.

V and J are TRBV7-9 and TRBJ2-7; the D call may be TRBD1 or TRBD2 (5 bases each). Germline-derived CDR1 and CDR2 are SEHNR and FQNEAQ (reference sequence). The V end was cut by 1 base, the J end by 3 bases, with 10 bases between. The CDR3 is made up of 14 amino acids. CDR3: CASSLGDGFYEQYF. CDR3 nucleotides: TGTGCCAGCAGCTTAGGGGACGGGTTCTACGAGCAGTACTTC.

This clonotype has more than one count but fewer than ten. The chain links TRBV5-6 to TRBJ2-7; no clear D. The CDR3 consists of 14 residues. V was trimmed by 1 base and J by 2 bases, leaving 10 bases between them. Germline V gene sequence: CDR1 SGHDT, CDR2 YYEEEE. The CDR3 is CASSLSSGTYEQYF. The CDR3, as DNA: TGTGCCAGCAGCTTGTCGTCTGGCACCTACGAGCAGTACTTC.

This clonotype came up many times. The chain is built from TRBV7-8 and TRBJ2-7; the D gene is possibly TRBD1 (6 bases). Germline CDR1 and CDR2: SGHVS and FQNEAQ. CDR3 length: 15 residues. V was cut by 1 base and J by 2 bases, with 12 bases left in between. In DNA form, the CDR3 reads TGTGCCAGCAGCTTAGGGAACAGGGCGGCCTACGAGCAGTACTTC. Translation: CASSLGNRAAYEQYF.

This chain uses TRBV7-9 with TRBJ1-3; unclear D gene. This CDR3 spans 17 amino acids. The V end was cut by 1 base, the J end by 0 bases, with 13 bases between. The germline gives CDR1 SEHNR, CDR2 FQNEAQ (reference sequence). The CDR3 is CASSLDGGSRSGNTIYF. The CDR3 DNA follows: TGTGCCAGCAGCTTAGACGGCGGCAGCCGCTCTGGAAACACCATATATTTT. The full variable domain, rest sourced from reference TRBV7-9 and TRBJ1-3, is DTGVSQNPRHKITKRGQNVTFRCDPISEHNRLYWYRQTLGQGPEFLTYFQNEAQLEKSRLLSDRFSAERPKGSFSTLEIQRTEQGDSAMYLCASSLDGGSRSGNTIYFGEGSWLTVV.

The chain carries TRBV7-8 and TRBJ2-7, with no clear D. Germline lookup yields CDR1 SGHVS and CDR2 FQNEAQ. The CDR3 sequence is 14 residues long. With 0 bases removed from V and 1 base from J, the gap between germline ends came to 7 bases. The CDR3: CASSLAPTSYEQYF. In DNA form, the CDR3 reads TGTGCCAGCAGCTTAGCCCCGACATCCTACGAGCAGTACTTC.

The V and J genes are TRBV6-2 or TRBV6-3 and TRBJ1-1, with D possibly matching TRBD1 (6 bases). CDR1 MNHEY and CDR2 SVGEGT come from the germline V gene. There are 15 residues in the CDR3. V lost 2 bases, J lost 7 bases, and 17 bases lay in between. CDR3 residues: CASSYRGGPESEAFF. The CDR3 DNA reads TGTGCCAGCAGTTACCGGGGGGGGCCAGAGAGTGAAGCTTTCTTT.

A note on this clonotype: A much larger clone lies a single base off, so this may be a read error. The V call is TRBV6-5, the J call TRBJ1-1; possible D gene TRBD1, 5 bases. Germline V gives CDR1 MNHEY, CDR2 SVGAGI. There are 15 residues in the CDR3. V was clipped by 1 base and J by 1 base, with 10 bases between them. For the CDR3, the DNA is TGTGCCAGCAGTTACTTGTCGGGGACGAACACTGAAGCTTTCTTT. This encodes CASSYLSGTNTEAFF.

There are many counts of this clonotype. The rearrangement uses TRBV7-6 and TRBJ1-2; no clear D. Trimming took off 3 bases at V and 7 bases at J, with 15 bases between the two ends. CDR1 and CDR2 from the germline V gene are SGHVS and FNYEAQ. This CDR3 is 14 amino acids long. The CDR3 DNA is TGTGCCAGCAGCTTGTCGGGCTTCGGAAGTGGCTACACCTTC. It codes for CASSLSGFGSGYTF.

This clonotype appeared many times. The chain employs TRBV7-9 and TRBJ1-1; 8 bases are shared with TRBD1. The J segment lost 0 bases and the V segment lost 5 bases, leaving 5 bases of the junction unmatched. CDR1 and CDR2 (germline): SEHNR, FQNEAQ (reference sequence). The CDR3 consists of 15 residues. CDR3 residues: CASSADRGVNTEAFF. CDR3 DNA sequence: TGTGCCAGCAGCGCCGACAGGGGAGTGAACACTGAAGCTTTCTTT.